Included here is one T cell receptor (beta chain) sequence, with context. This specimen comes from a study of blood T cell repertoires in COVID-19. Study background: Two negative PCRs, clearance, or symptom resolution had been documented for recovered Cohort 3 donors.

Sequenced by immunoSEQ multiplex PCR; TCRdb stores in-frame clones only, minus some. The table records about 140,000 clones, over 75% of them present only once. Recruits, aged about 18 to 90 years, lived in about two dozen US areas. In assigning cohorts, the study relied on participant-reported clinical history. Material for sequencing was PBMCs or T cells enriched from blood (not recorded which). This sequence was found in a man aged 45-60 years in a cohort exposed to, infected with or recovered from COVID-19 (not recorded which).

This CDR3 is CASSPTAGTTNTEAFF. DNA of the CDR3: TGCGCCAGCAGCCCGACCGCCGGGACAACAAACACTGAAGCTTTCTTT. The gene calls are TRBV5-1 and TRBJ1-1, with a weak D call TRBD1 (6 bases). CDR3 length equals 16 residues. V gave up 4 bases and J gave up 2 bases, with 18 bases separating them. CDR1 and CDR2 (germline): SGHRS, YFSETQ.